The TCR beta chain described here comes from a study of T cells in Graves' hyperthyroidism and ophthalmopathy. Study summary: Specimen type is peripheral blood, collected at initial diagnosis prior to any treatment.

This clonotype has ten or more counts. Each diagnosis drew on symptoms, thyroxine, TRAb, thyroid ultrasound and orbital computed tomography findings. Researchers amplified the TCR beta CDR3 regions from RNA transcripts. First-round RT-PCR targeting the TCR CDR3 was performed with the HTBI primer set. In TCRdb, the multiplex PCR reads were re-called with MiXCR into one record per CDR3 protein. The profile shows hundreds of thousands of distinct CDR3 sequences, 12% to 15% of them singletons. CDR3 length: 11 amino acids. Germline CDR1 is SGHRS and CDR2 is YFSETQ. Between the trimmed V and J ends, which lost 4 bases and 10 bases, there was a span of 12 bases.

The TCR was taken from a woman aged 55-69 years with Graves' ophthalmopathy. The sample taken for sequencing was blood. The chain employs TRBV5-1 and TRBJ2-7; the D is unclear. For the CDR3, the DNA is TGCGCCAGCAGCACCCAGGTGGCACAGTACTTC. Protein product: CASSTQVAQYF. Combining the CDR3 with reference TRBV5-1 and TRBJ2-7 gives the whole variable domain KAGVTQTPRYLIKTRGQQVTLSCSPISGHRSVSWYQQTPGQGLQFLFEYFSETQRNKGNFPGRFSGRQFSNSRSEMNVSTLELGDSALYLCASSTQVAQYFGPGTRLTVT.